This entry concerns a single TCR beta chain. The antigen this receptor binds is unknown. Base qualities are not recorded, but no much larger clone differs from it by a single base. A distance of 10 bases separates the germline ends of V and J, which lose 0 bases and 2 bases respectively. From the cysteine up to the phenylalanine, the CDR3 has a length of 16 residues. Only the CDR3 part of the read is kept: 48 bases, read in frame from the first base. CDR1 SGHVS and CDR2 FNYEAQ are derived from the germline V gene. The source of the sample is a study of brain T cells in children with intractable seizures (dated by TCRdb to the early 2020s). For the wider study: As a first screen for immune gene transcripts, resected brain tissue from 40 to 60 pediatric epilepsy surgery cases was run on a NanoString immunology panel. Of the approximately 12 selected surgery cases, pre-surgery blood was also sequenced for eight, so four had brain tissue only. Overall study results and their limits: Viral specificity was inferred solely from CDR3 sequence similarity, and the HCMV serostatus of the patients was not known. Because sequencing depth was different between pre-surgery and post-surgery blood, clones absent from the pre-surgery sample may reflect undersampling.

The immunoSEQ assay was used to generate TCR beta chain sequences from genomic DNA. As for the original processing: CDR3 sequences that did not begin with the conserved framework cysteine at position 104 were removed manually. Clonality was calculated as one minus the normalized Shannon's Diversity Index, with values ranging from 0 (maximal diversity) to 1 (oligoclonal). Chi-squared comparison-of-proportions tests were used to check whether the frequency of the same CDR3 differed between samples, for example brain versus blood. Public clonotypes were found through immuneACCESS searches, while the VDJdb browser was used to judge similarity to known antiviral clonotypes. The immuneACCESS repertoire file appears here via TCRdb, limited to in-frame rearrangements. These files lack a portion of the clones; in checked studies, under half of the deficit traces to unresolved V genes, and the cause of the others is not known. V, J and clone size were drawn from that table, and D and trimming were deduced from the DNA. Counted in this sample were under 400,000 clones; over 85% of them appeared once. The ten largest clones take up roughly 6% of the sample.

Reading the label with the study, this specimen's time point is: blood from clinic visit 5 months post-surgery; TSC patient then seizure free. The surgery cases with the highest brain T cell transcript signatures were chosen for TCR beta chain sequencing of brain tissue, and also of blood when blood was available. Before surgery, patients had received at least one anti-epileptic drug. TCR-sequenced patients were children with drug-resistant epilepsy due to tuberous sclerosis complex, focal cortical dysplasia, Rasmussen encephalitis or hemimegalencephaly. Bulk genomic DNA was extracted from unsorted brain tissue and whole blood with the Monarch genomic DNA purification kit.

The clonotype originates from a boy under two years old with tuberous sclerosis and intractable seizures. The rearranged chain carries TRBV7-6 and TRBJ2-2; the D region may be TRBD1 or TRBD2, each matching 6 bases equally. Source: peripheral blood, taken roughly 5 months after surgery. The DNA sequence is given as TGTGCCAGCAGCTTAGCGGGGGGACAAAACACCGGGGAGCTGTTTTTT. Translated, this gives CASSLAGGQNTGELFF. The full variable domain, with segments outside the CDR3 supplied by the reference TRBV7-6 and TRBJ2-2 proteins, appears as GAGVSQSPRYKVTKRGQDVALRCDPISGHVSLYWYRQALGQGPEFLTYFNYEAQQDKSGLPNDRFSAERPEGSISTLTIQRTEQRDSAMYRCASSLAGGQNTGELFFGEGSRLTVL.